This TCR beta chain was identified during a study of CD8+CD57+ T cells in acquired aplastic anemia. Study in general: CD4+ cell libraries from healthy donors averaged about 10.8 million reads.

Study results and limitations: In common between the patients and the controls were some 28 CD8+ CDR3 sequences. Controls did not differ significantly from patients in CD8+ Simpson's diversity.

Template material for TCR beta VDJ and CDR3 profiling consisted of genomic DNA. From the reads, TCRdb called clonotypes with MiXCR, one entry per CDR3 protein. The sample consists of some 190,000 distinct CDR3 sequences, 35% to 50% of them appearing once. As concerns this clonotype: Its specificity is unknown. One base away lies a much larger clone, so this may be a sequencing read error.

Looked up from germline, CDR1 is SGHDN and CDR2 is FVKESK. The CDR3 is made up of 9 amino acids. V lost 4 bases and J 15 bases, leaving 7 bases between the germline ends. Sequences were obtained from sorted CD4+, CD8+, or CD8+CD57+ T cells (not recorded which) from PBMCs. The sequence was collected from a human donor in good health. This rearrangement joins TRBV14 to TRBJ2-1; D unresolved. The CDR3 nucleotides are TGTGCCAGCAGCCGGATCCGGTTCTTC. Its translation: CASSRIRFF.